This paragraph reports one T cell receptor (beta chain). Its antigen is as yet unknown. This CDR3 spans 14 amino acids. V shed 4 bases and J shed 4 bases, with 12 bases lying between them. The V gene's germline CDR1 is SGHTA and CDR2 FQGTGA. The data are from a study of beta chain features in type 1 diabetes. Study conclusions and caveats: In the patient group, naive, central memory and Treg TCRB repertoires seemed more alike than in the healthy donor group.

TCRB transcripts that were expressed got sequenced, as all of the isolated RNA had been reverse transcribed. Some clones are missing from TCRdb's copy, which holds only in-frame ones; the method was immunoSEQ multiplex PCR. The profile shows 10,000 to 15,000 clones, 35% to 55% of them singletons. Sorting based on CD45RO/CCR7/CD25/CD127/CD95/CD27 separated CD4+ naive, central memory, regulatory and stem cell-like memory cells. The purity of all sorted populations exceeded 98%. The sequencing sample was made of stem cell memory CD4+ T cells from blood. The J gene is TRBJ2-3, the V gene TRBV7-3; a possible D gene is TRBD2 (6 bases). The sequence was obtained from a man between 18 and 29 years old in good health. CDR3 DNA sequence: TGTGCCAGCAGCTCCCGCGGGGCGGCAGATACGCAGTATTTT. Translated, it gives CASSSRGAADTQYF.